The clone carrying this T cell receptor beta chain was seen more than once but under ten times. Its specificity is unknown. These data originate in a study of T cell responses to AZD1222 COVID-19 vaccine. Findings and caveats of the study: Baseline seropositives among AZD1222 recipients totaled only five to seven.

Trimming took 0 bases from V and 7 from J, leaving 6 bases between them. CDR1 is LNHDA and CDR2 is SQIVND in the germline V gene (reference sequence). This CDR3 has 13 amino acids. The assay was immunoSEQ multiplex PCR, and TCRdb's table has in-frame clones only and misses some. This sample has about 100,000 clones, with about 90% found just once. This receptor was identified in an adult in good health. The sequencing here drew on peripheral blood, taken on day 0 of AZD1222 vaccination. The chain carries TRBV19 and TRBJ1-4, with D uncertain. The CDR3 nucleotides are TGTGCCAGTAGTATAGACCTCAGTGAAAAACTGTTTTTT. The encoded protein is CASSIDLSEKLFF.